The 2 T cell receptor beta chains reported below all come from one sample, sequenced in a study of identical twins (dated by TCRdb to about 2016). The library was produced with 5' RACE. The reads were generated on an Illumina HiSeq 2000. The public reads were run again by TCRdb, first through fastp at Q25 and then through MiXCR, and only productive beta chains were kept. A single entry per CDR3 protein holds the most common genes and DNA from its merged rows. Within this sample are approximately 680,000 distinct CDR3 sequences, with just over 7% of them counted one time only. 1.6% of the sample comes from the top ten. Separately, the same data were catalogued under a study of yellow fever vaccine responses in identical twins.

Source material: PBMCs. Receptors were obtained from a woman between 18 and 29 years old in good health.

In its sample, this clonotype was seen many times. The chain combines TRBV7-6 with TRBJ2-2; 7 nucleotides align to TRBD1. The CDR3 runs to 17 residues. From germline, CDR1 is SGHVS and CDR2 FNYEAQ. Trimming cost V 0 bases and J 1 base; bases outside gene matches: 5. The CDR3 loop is CASSLASGQVNTGELFF. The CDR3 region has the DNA TGTGCCAGCAGCTTAGCGTCCGGACAGGTGAACACCGGGGAGCTGTTTTTT.

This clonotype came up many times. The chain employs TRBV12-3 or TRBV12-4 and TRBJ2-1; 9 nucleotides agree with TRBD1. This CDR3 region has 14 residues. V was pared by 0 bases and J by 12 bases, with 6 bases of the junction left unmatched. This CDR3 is CASSLARTGVPQFF. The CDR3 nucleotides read TGTGCCAGCAGTTTAGCCCGGACAGGGGTCCCGCAGTTCTTC.